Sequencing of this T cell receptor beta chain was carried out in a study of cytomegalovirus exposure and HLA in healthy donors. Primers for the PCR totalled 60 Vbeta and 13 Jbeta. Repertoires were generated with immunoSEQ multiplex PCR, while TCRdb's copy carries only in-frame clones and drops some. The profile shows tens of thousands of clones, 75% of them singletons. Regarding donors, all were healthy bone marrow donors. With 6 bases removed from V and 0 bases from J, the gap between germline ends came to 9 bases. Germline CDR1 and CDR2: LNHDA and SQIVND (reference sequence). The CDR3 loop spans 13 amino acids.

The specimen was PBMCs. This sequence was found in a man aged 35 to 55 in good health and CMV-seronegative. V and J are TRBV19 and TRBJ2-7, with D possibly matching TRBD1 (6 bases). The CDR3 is CASSRDNSYEQYF. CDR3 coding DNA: TGTGCCAGTAGCCGGGACAACTCCTACGAGCAGTACTTC.